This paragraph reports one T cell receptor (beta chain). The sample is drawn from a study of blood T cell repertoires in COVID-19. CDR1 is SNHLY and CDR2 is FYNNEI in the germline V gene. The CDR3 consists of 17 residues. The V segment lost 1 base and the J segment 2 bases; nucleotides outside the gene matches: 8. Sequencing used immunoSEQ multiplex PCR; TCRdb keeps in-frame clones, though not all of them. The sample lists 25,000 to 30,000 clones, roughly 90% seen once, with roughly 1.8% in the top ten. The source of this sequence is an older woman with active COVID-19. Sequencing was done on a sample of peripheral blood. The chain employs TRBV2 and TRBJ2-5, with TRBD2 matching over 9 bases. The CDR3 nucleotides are TGTGCCAGCAGTGAAGGCCTAGCGGGAAGGTGGCAAGAGACCCAGTACTTC. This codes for CASSEGLAGRWQETQYF.